A selection of T cell receptor beta chains follows, all from one sample in a study of blood T cell repertoires in COVID-19. The protocol was immunoSEQ multiplex PCR, while the TCRdb copy is restricted to in-frame clones and leaves out a portion. The sample shows around 110,000 clones, 85% to 95% of them seen only once. The sequenced sample was peripheral blood. Receptors originate from a young woman with acute or convalescent COVID-19. Each CDR3 is given with its conserved first and last residue. A D gene is named only where the DNA matches it firmly. Clone size, where shown, is once, few, many, or a class for clones that have expanded.

clone_size,j_call,v_call,d_call,cdr3_aa,cdr3_nt
.,TRBJ1-3,TRBV6-5,.,CASSRGRSSGNTIYF,TGTGCCAGCAGCCGAGGGAGGTCCTCTGGAAACACCATATATTTT
once,TRBJ1-6,TRBV13,.,CASSQGNRANSPLHF,TGTGCCAGCAGCCAAGGGAACAGGGCCAATTCACCCCTCCACTTT
.,TRBJ1-2,TRBV4-1,.,CASSQVTLRSREDYGYTF,TGCGCCAGCAGCCAAGTTACTCTACGGTCGCGGGAAGACTATGGCTACACCTTC
.,TRBJ2-7,TRBV2,TRBD2,CASRGGHEQYF,TGTGCCAGCCGGGGGGGCCACGAGCAGTACTTC
few,TRBJ1-2,TRBV28,TRBD1,CATQQGARGYTF,TGTGCCACCCAACAGGGGGCGCGCGGCTACACCTTC
.,TRBJ1-3,TRBV18,.,CASSPLSLLRNSGNTIYF,TGTGCCAGCTCACCTCTTTCCTTATTGAGGAACTCTGGAAACACCATATATTTT
once,TRBJ2-5,TRBV27,TRBD2,CASSPSGGYGETQYF,TGTGCCAGCAGTCCTAGCGGGGGGTATGGAGAGACCCAGTACTTC
.,TRBJ2-2,TRBV11-2,.,CASRLWGENTGELFF,TGTGCCAGCAGACTATGGGGGGAGAACACCGGGGAGCTGTTTTTT
.,TRBJ1-4,TRBV4-3,.,CASSQSKLGVREKLFF,TGCGCCAGCAGCCAATCTAAGCTAGGGGTAAGGGAAAAACTGTTTTTT
once,TRBJ1-2,TRBV19,.,CASEAREGWFYGYTF,TGTGCCAGCGAGGCCCGGGAAGGGTGGTTCTATGGCTACACCTTC
.,TRBJ2-1,TRBV27,TRBD2,CASRMSGRSYNEQFF,TGTGCCAGCAGGATGAGCGGGAGGAGCTACAATGAGCAGTTCTTC
.,TRBJ1-1,TRBV10-3,.,CAISDTVNTEAFF,TGTGCCATCTCGGACACGGTGAACACTGAAGCTTTCTTT
once,TRBJ1-6,TRBV4-3,TRBD1,CASSQGTGDRDSPLHF,TGCGCCAGCAGCCAAGGGACAGGGGACCGGGATTCACCCCTCCACTTT
.,TRBJ2-1,TRBV19,.,CASSIFHYSYNEQFF,TGTGCCAGTAGTATTTTTCACTACTCCTACAATGAGCAGTTCTTC
.,TRBJ2-7,TRBV19,TRBD1,CASSNWDRVYEQYF,TGTGCCAGTAGTAACTGGGACAGGGTCTACGAGCAGTACTTC